These T cell receptor beta chains were read from a single sample in a study of cytomegalovirus exposure and HLA in healthy donors. Using immunoSEQ multiplex PCR, the repertoire was profiled, and TCRdb retains in-frame clones only, with some absent. The data contain about 160,000 clones, around 82% of them singletons. Source material: PBMCs. The receptors here all came from a man aged 50 or older in good health and CMV-seropositive. CDR3s include the opening cysteine and the closing phenylalanine or tryptophan. A D gene is named only where the DNA matches it firmly. Rows give clone size only sometimes, using once, few, many, or a class for an expanded clone.

cdr3_aa | cdr3_nt | d_call | j_call | v_call | clone_size
CASSSNRGTYNEQFF | TGTGCCAGCAGCTCCAACCGGGGGACCTACAATGAGCAGTTCTTC | . | TRBJ2-1 | TRBV7-2 | .
CASSYRQESYEQYF | TGTGCCAGCAGTTATAGACAGGAATCCTACGAGCAGTACTTC | . | TRBJ2-7 | TRBV28 | .
CASSLAGGYNEQFF | TGTGCCAGCAGCTTAGCAGGGGGCTACAATGAGCAGTTCTTC | . | TRBJ2-1 | TRBV7-9 | .
CASSSRTASNEKLFF | TGTGCCAGCAGTTCCCGGACAGCCTCTAATGAAAAACTGTTTTTT | . | TRBJ1-4 | TRBV28 | .
CASSSSTGISYNEQFF | TGTGCCAGCAGTTCGTCGACAGGGATCTCCTACAATGAGCAGTTCTTC | TRBD1 | TRBJ2-1 | TRBV28 | .
CASSINSDRVTNTEAFF | TGTGCCAGCAGTATCAACTCGGACAGGGTGACGAACACTGAAGCTTTCTTT | TRBD1 | TRBJ1-1 | TRBV27 | .
CASSLGRSNEKLFF | TGTGCCAGCAGCTTAGGGCGGAGTAATGAAAAACTGTTTTTT | . | TRBJ1-4 | TRBV13 | .
CASSGRSIRETQYF | TGTGCCAGCAGTGGTCGGAGTATCCGGGAGACCCAGTACTTC | . | TRBJ2-5 | TRBV6-1 | once
CSSSYKRGTVNSGANVLTF | TGTTCCAGCAGCTATAAGAGGGGGACAGTCAACTCTGGGGCCAACGTCCTGACTTTC | TRBD1 | TRBJ2-6 | TRBV7-9 | .
CASSQYTGAKNIQYF | TGCGCCAGCAGCCAGTACACCGGGGCCAAAAACATTCAGTACTTC | . | TRBJ2-4 | TRBV5-1 | .
CASSETTVEKLFF | TGTGCCAGCAGTGAGACGACAGTTGAAAAACTGTTTTTT | . | TRBJ1-4 | TRBV6-5 | .
CASSQDRMSGSGTGELFF | TGTGCCAGCAGCCAAGATAGAATGAGCGGGTCAGGCACCGGGGAGCTGTTTTTT | . | TRBJ2-2 | TRBV4-2 | .
CASSPDSAGPLQFF | TGTGCCAGCAGCCCAGACTCCGCGGGGCCCTTGCAGTTCTTC | . | TRBJ2-1 | TRBV11-3 | .
CASSTSTDSFPTNTIYF | TGTGCCAGCAGCACGAGCACGGACAGCTTCCCGACAAACACCATATATTTT | . | TRBJ1-3 | TRBV9 | .
CASSVNGFSGNTIYF | TGTGCCAGCAGCGTAAACGGGTTCTCTGGAAACACCATATATTTT | . | TRBJ1-3 | TRBV9 | .
CASSEGLAGALGETQYF | TGTGCCAGCTCAGAGGGACTAGCGGGAGCCCTGGGAGAGACCCAGTACTTC | TRBD2 | TRBJ2-5 | TRBV18 | .
CASSLPSTDTQYF | TGTGCCAGCAGTCTACCATCCACAGATACGCAGTATTTT | . | TRBJ2-3 | TRBV28 | few
CASSSGTSALSYNEQFF | TGCGCCAGCAGCTCCGGGACTAGCGCTCTCTCCTACAATGAGCAGTTCTTC | TRBD2 | TRBJ2-1 | TRBV5-1 | .
CASRPQGGNSPLHF | TGTGCCAGCAGGCCACAGGGGGGAAATTCACCCCTCCACTTT | TRBD1 | TRBJ1-6 | TRBV6-4 | .
CASSLARGTSGTMHYEQYF | TGTGCCAGCAGCTTAGCCCGCGGGACTAGCGGGACCATGCACTACGAGCAGTACTTC | TRBD2 | TRBJ2-7 | TRBV11-2 | .
CASSYLKGQLMNTEAFF | TGTGCCAGTAGCTACTTAAAGGGACAGTTAATGAACACTGAAGCTTTCTTT | TRBD1 | TRBJ1-1 | TRBV19 | .
CAWRVTGNYGYTF | TGTGCCTGGAGAGTGACAGGGAACTATGGCTACACCTTC | TRBD1 | TRBJ1-2 | TRBV30 | .
CASTGQGVGEQYF | TGTGCCAGCACAGGGCAGGGTGTGGGGGAGCAGTACTTC | . | TRBJ2-7 | TRBV6-5 | .
CASSPQGSTKNIQYF | TGTGCCAGCAGTCCACAGGGATCAACCAAAAACATTCAGTACTTC | . | TRBJ2-4 | TRBV6-6 | few
CASSIAGDSNEQFF | TGTGCCAGTAGTATAGCGGGGGATTCCAATGAGCAGTTCTTC | . | TRBJ2-1 | TRBV19 | once
CASSVDPGGETQYF | TGTGCCAGCAGCGTAGACCCAGGCGGGGAGACCCAGTACTTC | . | TRBJ2-5 | TRBV9 | .
CASSNGLAGGTDTQYF | TGTGCCAGCAGCAATGGACTAGCGGGGGGCACAGATACGCAGTATTTT | TRBD2 | TRBJ2-3 | TRBV11-2 | once
CASSLGGGGGYEQYF | TGTGCCAGCAGCTTGGGTGGAGGGGGCGGCTACGAGCAGTACTTC | . | TRBJ2-7 | TRBV5-6 | .
CASSSERGVNTGELFF | TGTGCCAGCAGCTCAGAGCGGGGGGTTAACACCGGGGAGCTGTTTTTT | TRBD2 | TRBJ2-2 | TRBV5-4 | .
CASSVGVNYGYTF | TGCGCCAGCAGCGTGGGAGTCAACTATGGCTACACCTTC | . | TRBJ1-2 | TRBV4-3 | .
CASGGRHPESEAFF | TGTGCCAGCGGTGGCAGGCATCCTGAATCTGAAGCTTTCTTT | . | TRBJ1-1 | TRBV2 | .
CASSSGIAGANVLTF | TGTGCCAGCAGCTCGGGGATTGCTGGGGCCAACGTCCTGACTTTC | . | TRBJ2-6 | TRBV7-2 | .
CASSETDIYEQYF | TGTGCCAGCAGTGAAACAGATATCTACGAGCAGTACTTC | . | TRBJ2-7 | TRBV2 | few
CATSRQGRGSNQPQHF | TGTGCCACCAGCAGACAGGGGCGGGGGAGCAACCAGCCCCAGCATTTT | . | TRBJ1-5 | TRBV15 | .
CASSEGGGSSYEQYF | TGTGCCAGCAGTGAAGGGGGGGGAAGCTCCTACGAGCAGTACTTC | TRBD2 | TRBJ2-7 | TRBV6-1 | .
CATWGGSDAKNIQYF | TGTGCCACGTGGGGGGGCAGTGATGCCAAAAACATTCAGTACTTC | . | TRBJ2-4 | TRBV5-8 | .
CASSLDREIDEQFF | TGTGCCAGCAGCTTAGATAGGGAGATAGATGAGCAGTTCTTC | . | TRBJ2-1 | TRBV11-2 | .
CASSAFRDSGNTIYF | TGTGCCAGCAGCGCGTTTCGAGATTCTGGAAACACCATATATTTT | . | TRBJ1-3 | TRBV9 | .
CASSSSDISGNTIYF | TGTGCCAGCAGTTCATCGGACATCTCTGGAAACACCATATATTTT | . | TRBJ1-3 | TRBV28 | .
CASSPGTATYEQYF | TGTGCCAGCAGCCCCGGGACAGCTACCTACGAGCAGTACTTC | TRBD1 | TRBJ2-7 | TRBV11-1 | .
CASETGVSYEQYF | TGTGCCAGCGAGACAGGGGTTAGCTACGAGCAGTACTTC | TRBD1 | TRBJ2-7 | TRBV6-5 | .
CASSRTDRGNSPLHF | TGTGCCAGCAGCAGGACGGACAGGGGCAATTCACCCCTCCACTTT | TRBD1 | TRBJ1-6 | TRBV5-4 | .
CASSRGQYTDTQYF | TGCGCCAGCAGCCGTGGACAGTACACAGATACGCAGTATTTT | . | TRBJ2-3 | TRBV5-1 | .
CASSLAQGSEKLFF | TGTGCCAGCAGCTTAGCGCAGGGAAGCGAAAAACTGTTTTTT | . | TRBJ1-4 | TRBV7-6 | once
CASSGGSYGYTF | TGTGCCAGCAGCGGGGGGTCCTATGGCTACACCTTC | . | TRBJ1-2 | TRBV7-2 | .
CASSGHPDYGYTF | TGTGCCAGCAGTGGACACCCCGACTATGGCTACACCTTC | . | TRBJ1-2 | TRBV6-1 | once